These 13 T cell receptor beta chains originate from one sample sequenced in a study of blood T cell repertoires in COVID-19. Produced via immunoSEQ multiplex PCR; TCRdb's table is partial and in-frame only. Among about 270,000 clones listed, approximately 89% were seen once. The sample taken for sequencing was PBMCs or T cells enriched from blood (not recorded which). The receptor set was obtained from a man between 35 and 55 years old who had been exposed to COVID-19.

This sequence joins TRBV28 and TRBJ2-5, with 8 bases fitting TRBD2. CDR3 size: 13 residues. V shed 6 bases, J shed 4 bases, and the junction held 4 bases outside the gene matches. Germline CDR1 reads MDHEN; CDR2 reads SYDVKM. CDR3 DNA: TGTGCCAGCAGATTAGCGGGAAGAGAGACCCAGTACTTC. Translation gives CASRLAGRETQYF.

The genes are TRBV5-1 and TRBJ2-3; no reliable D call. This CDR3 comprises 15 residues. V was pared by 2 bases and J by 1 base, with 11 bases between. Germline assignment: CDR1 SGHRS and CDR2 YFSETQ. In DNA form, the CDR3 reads TGCGCCAGCAGCTTTGAACAGCCACGCACAGATACGCAGTATTTT. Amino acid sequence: CASSFEQPRTDTQYF.

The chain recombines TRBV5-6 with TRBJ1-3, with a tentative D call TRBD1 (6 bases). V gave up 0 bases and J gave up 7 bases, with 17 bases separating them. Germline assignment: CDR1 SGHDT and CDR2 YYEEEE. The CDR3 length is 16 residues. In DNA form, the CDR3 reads TGTGCCAGCAGCTTGGGAGGACAGTCATGGGCTAACACCATATATTTT. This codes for CASSLGGQSWANTIYF.

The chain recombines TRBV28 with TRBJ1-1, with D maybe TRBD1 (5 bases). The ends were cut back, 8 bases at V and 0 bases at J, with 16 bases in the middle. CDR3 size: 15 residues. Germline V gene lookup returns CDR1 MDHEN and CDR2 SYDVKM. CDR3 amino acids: CASFDSEMLNTEAFF. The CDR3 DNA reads TGTGCCAGCTTTGACAGCGAGATGTTGAACACTGAAGCTTTCTTT.

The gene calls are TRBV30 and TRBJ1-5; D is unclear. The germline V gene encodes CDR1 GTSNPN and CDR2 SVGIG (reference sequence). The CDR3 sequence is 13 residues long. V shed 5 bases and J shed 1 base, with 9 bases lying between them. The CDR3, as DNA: TGTGCCTGGGCACAAGAAAGCAATCAGCCCCAGCATTTT. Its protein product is CAWAQESNQPQHF.

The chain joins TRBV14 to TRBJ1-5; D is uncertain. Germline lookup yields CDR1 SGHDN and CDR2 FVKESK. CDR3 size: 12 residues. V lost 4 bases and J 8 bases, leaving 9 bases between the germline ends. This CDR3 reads CASSLRGEPQHF. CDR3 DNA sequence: TGTGCCAGCAGCCTACGGGGAGAGCCCCAGCATTTT.

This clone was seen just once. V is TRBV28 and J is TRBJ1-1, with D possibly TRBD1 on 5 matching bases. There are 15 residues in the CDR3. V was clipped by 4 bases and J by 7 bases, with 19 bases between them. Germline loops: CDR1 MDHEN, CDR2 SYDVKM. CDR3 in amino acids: CASSSLTASYLEAFF. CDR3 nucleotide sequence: TGTGCCAGCAGTTCATTGACAGCCAGTTATCTTGAAGCTTTCTTT.

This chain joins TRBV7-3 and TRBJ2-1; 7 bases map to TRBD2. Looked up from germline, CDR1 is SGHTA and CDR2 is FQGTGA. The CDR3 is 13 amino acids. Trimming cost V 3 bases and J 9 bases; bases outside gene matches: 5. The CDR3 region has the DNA TGTGCCAGCAGCTTCACTAGCGTCGGTGAGCAGTTCTTC. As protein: CASSFTSVGEQFF.

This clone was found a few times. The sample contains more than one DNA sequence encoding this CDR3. The CDR3 DNA reads TGTGCCAGCAGTTTCCCTAACTCCTACGAGCAGTACTTC. Amino acids: CASSFPNSYEQYF. The V call is TRBV27, the J call TRBJ2-7, with no clear D. Trimming stripped 3 bases from V and 0 bases from J, with 6 bases between. Germline V gene sequence: CDR1 MNHEY, CDR2 SMNVEV (reference sequence). CDR3 size: 13 residues.

The CDR3 bases are TGTGCCAGTAGTATTTCGGGATGGACCGGGGAGCTGTTTTTT. It specifies CASSISGWTGELFF. The V and J genes are TRBV19 and TRBJ2-2; possibly TRBD2 for D (5 bases). Per germline, CDR1 LNHDA and CDR2 SQIVND (reference sequence). The V and J ends lost 3 bases and 5 bases respectively, with 10 bases between them. The CDR3 has 14 amino acids.

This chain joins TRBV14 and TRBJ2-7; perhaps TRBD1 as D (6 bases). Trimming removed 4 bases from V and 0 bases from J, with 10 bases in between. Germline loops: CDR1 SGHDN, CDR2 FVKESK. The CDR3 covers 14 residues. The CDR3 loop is CASSLDRSSYEQYF. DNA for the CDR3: TGTGCCAGCAGCCTCGACAGGAGCTCCTACGAGCAGTACTTC.

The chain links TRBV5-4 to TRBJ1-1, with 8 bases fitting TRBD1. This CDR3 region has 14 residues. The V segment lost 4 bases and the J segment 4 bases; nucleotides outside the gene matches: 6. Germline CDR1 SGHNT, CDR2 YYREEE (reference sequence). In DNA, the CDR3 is TGTGCCAGCAGCCCGGGACAGGCCATCACTGAAGCTTTCTTT. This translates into CASSPGQAITEAFF.

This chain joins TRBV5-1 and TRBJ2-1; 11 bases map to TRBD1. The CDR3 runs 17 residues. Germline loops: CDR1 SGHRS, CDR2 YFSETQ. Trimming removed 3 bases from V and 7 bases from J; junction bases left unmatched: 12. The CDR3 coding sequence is TGCGCCAGCAGCTGGGGACAGGGGGTAAGGTTGGGTAATGAGCAGTTCTTC. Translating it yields CASSWGQGVRLGNEQFF.